Listed below are T cell receptor beta chains from one sample, sequenced in a study of blood T cell repertoires in COVID-19. Using immunoSEQ multiplex PCR, the repertoire was profiled, and TCRdb retains in-frame clones only, with some absent. The table includes over 110,000 clones, about nine tenths detected once. The material sequenced was peripheral blood. The receptors were gathered from a human donor in a cohort sampled during active COVID-19. The CDR3 runs from the conserved cysteine through the conserved F or W. A D gene is named only where the DNA matches it firmly. Clone size is not always given. Where it is, it says once, few, many or a class for expanded clones.

clone_size: NA
d_call: NA
v_call: TRBV27
j_call: TRBJ2-3
cdr3_nt: TGTGCCAGCAGTTCCCTCCTTGGACAGAGCACAGATACGCAGTATTTT
cdr3_aa: CASSSLLGQSTDTQYF

clone_size: NA
d_call: NA
v_call: TRBV20-1
j_call: TRBJ1-3
cdr3_nt: TGCAGTGCTAGCCTAGGCCCCACCATATATTTT
cdr3_aa: CSASLGPTIYF

clone_size: NA
d_call: NA
v_call: TRBV29-1
j_call: TRBJ2-7
cdr3_nt: TGCAGCGTTGAAGGGAGTGTGTCGGGGAGGTACGAGCAGTACTTC
cdr3_aa: CSVEGSVSGRYEQYF

clone_size: NA
d_call: TRBD1
v_call: TRBV25-1
j_call: TRBJ2-7
cdr3_nt: TGTGCCAGCAGGCCTACTACGGGACAGGGTGGCGAGCAGTACTTC
cdr3_aa: CASRPTTGQGGEQYF

clone_size: NA
d_call: NA
v_call: TRBV7-3
j_call: TRBJ1-6
cdr3_nt: TGTGCCAGCAGCTCCGGGAATAATTCACCCCTCCACTTT
cdr3_aa: CASSSGNNSPLHF

clone_size: NA
d_call: NA
v_call: TRBV6-2/TRBV6-3
j_call: TRBJ2-7
cdr3_nt: TGTGCCAGCAGTTCAAGAAACAGGGAGGGGGGATACGAGCAGTACTTC
cdr3_aa: CASSSRNREGGYEQYF

clone_size: NA
d_call: TRBD1
v_call: TRBV6-5
j_call: TRBJ2-7
cdr3_nt: TGTGCCAGCAGTTACTACACCGGGACAGGGGTTCCCGAGCAGTACTTC
cdr3_aa: CASSYYTGTGVPEQYF

clone_size: NA
d_call: TRBD2
v_call: TRBV5-4
j_call: TRBJ2-7
cdr3_nt: TGTGCCAGCAGCTTCGGAGCGGGGGGCCCCTACGAGCAGTACTTC
cdr3_aa: CASSFGAGGPYEQYF

clone_size: NA
d_call: TRBD2
v_call: TRBV4-3
j_call: TRBJ2-5
cdr3_nt: TGCGCCAGCAGCCAAGGTCCTAGCGGGGGAGAGACCCAGTACTTC
cdr3_aa: CASSQGPSGGETQYF

clone_size: NA
d_call: NA
v_call: TRBV21-1
j_call: TRBJ2-3
cdr3_nt: TGTGCCAGCAGCTCTTGGGGGGGGAGCACAGATACGCAGTATTTT
cdr3_aa: CASSSWGGSTDTQYF

clone_size: NA
d_call: TRBD2
v_call: TRBV5-1
j_call: TRBJ2-3
cdr3_nt: TGCGCCAGCAGCCTGACTAGCGGGGGACTTAGCACAGATACGCAGTATTTT
cdr3_aa: CASSLTSGGLSTDTQYF

clone_size: once
d_call: TRBD2
v_call: TRBV7-3
j_call: TRBJ2-3
cdr3_nt: TGTGCCAGCAGCTTAATGGCGGGGGTGTACACAGATACGCAGTATTTT
cdr3_aa: CASSLMAGVYTDTQYF

clone_size: NA
d_call: TRBD1
v_call: TRBV7-7
j_call: TRBJ2-7
cdr3_nt: TGTGCTAGCAGCCACCCGGGACAGGGGAGGGAAGAGCAGTACTTC
cdr3_aa: CASSHPGQGREEQYF

clone_size: NA
d_call: NA
v_call: TRBV9
j_call: TRBJ1-2
cdr3_nt: TGTGCCAGCAGCTCCATCTATGGCTACACCTTC
cdr3_aa: CASSSIYGYTF

clone_size: NA
d_call: NA
v_call: TRBV10-3
j_call: TRBJ2-3
cdr3_nt: TGTGCCATCAGTGGCAGGTCCCCCGATACGCAGTATTTT
cdr3_aa: CAISGRSPDTQYF

clone_size: NA
d_call: TRBD1
v_call: TRBV19
j_call: TRBJ1-6
cdr3_nt: TGTGCCAGTAGTATAGCAGACAGGGGCTATAATTCACCCCTCCACTTT
cdr3_aa: CASSIADRGYNSPLHF

clone_size: NA
d_call: TRBD1
v_call: TRBV7-3
j_call: TRBJ2-5
cdr3_nt: TGTGCCAGCAGCTTAGTAGGGGGCGCAGGGGAGACCCAGTACTTC
cdr3_aa: CASSLVGGAGETQYF

clone_size: NA
d_call: NA
v_call: TRBV6-5
j_call: TRBJ1-1
cdr3_nt: TGTGCCAGCAGTTCCGGACAGACTGAAGCTTTCTTT
cdr3_aa: CASSSGQTEAFF

clone_size: NA
d_call: TRBD2
v_call: TRBV7-3
j_call: TRBJ2-5
cdr3_nt: TGTGCCAGCAGCGAAGGGGGACTAGCAGGAGAGACCCAGTACTTC
cdr3_aa: CASSEGGLAGETQYF

clone_size: NA
d_call: TRBD2
v_call: TRBV30
j_call: TRBJ2-5
cdr3_nt: TGTGCCTGGAGTGTGCGGGGGGGACTTCAAGAGACCCAGTACTTC
cdr3_aa: CAWSVRGGLQETQYF

clone_size: NA
d_call: NA
v_call: TRBV7-2
j_call: TRBJ2-4
cdr3_nt: TGTGCCAGCAGCGTCAATTTGGGGAGAGACATTCAGTACTTC
cdr3_aa: CASSVNLGRDIQYF

clone_size: NA
d_call: TRBD1
v_call: TRBV5-4
j_call: TRBJ1-6
cdr3_nt: TGTGCCAGCAGCTTGGCCGGGGACAGGAGCTCCTATAATTCACCCCTCCACTTT
cdr3_aa: CASSLAGDRSSYNSPLHF

clone_size: NA
d_call: NA
v_call: TRBV29-1
j_call: TRBJ1-6
cdr3_nt: TGCAGCGGTCGGTCACCCCCGGGTCGAGGTAATTCACCCCTCCACTTT
cdr3_aa: CSGRSPPGRGNSPLHF

clone_size: once
d_call: NA
v_call: TRBV21-1
j_call: TRBJ1-4
cdr3_nt: TGTGCCAGACCACAGCTCTCAACTAATGAAAAACTGTTTTTT
cdr3_aa: CARPQLSTNEKLFF

clone_size: NA
d_call: NA
v_call: TRBV7-2
j_call: TRBJ2-1
cdr3_nt: TGTGCCAGCAGCTTAGGATATAGTGCAAACGACAATGAGCAGTTCTTC
cdr3_aa: CASSLGYSANDNEQFF

clone_size: NA
d_call: NA
v_call: TRBV7-9
j_call: TRBJ2-7
cdr3_nt: TGTGCCAGCAGCTTCCCCGGGACAAACTACGAGCAGTACTTC
cdr3_aa: CASSFPGTNYEQYF

clone_size: NA
d_call: TRBD2
v_call: TRBV7-2
j_call: TRBJ2-7
cdr3_nt: TGTGCCAGCAGTCCTAGCGGGGGGGCCCTCAGGGAGCAGTACTTC
cdr3_aa: CASSPSGGALREQYF

clone_size: few
d_call: NA
v_call: TRBV5-1
j_call: TRBJ1-2
cdr3_nt: TGCGCCAGCAGCGCGGGAGCTAACTATGGCTACACCTTC
cdr3_aa: CASSAGANYGYTF

clone_size: NA
d_call: NA
v_call: TRBV5-4
j_call: TRBJ1-1
cdr3_nt: TGTGCCAGCAGCTCGGGGGGTACTGAAGCTTTCTTT
cdr3_aa: CASSSGGTEAFF

clone_size: NA
d_call: TRBD1
v_call: TRBV4-1
j_call: TRBJ2-7
cdr3_nt: TGCGCCAGCAGCCACACCTGGGGACAGTCCTCCTACGAGCAGTACTTC
cdr3_aa: CASSHTWGQSSYEQYF

clone_size: NA
d_call: TRBD1
v_call: TRBV10-2
j_call: TRBJ2-2
cdr3_nt: TGCGCCAGCAGTGACAGGGGGTTAATCACGAACACCGGGGAGCTGTTTTTT
cdr3_aa: CASSDRGLITNTGELFF

clone_size: NA
d_call: TRBD2
v_call: TRBV7-8
j_call: TRBJ2-1
cdr3_nt: TGTGCCAGCAGCTCCGGACTAGCGGGGAGCTCCTACAATGAGCAGTTCTTC
cdr3_aa: CASSSGLAGSSYNEQFF

clone_size: NA
d_call: TRBD1
v_call: TRBV5-6
j_call: TRBJ1-2
cdr3_nt: TGTGCCAGCAGCCCAGTCGGACAGGGGGACTATGGCTACACCTTC
cdr3_aa: CASSPVGQGDYGYTF

clone_size: NA
d_call: NA
v_call: TRBV7-9
j_call: TRBJ2-7
cdr3_nt: TGTGCCAGCAGCTCAAACTACGAGCAGTACTTC
cdr3_aa: CASSSNYEQYF

clone_size: once
d_call: NA
v_call: TRBV5-4
j_call: TRBJ2-5
cdr3_nt: TGTGCCAGCAGCTTGGTAGCGGAGGAGACCCAGTACTTC
cdr3_aa: CASSLVAEETQYF

clone_size: NA
d_call: TRBD1
v_call: TRBV12-3/TRBV12-4
j_call: TRBJ2-3
cdr3_nt: TGTGCCAGTACAGGGGGCGCAGATACGCAGTATTTT
cdr3_aa: CASTGGADTQYF

clone_size: NA
d_call: NA
v_call: TRBV30
j_call: TRBJ2-3
cdr3_nt: TGTGCCCACGGCCCCTGGCGCGGAGATACGCAGTATTTT
cdr3_aa: CAHGPWRGDTQYF